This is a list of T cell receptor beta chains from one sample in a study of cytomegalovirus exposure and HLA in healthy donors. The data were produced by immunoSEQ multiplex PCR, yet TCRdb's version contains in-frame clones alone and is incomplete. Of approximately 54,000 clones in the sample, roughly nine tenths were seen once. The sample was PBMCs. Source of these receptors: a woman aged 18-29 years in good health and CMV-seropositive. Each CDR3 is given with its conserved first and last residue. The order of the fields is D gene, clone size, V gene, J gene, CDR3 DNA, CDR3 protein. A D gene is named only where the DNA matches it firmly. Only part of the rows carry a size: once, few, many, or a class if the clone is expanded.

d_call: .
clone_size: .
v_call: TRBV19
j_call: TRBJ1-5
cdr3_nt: TGTGCCAGTACCTCCCTCGGTTTTGGCAATCAGCCCCAGCATTTT
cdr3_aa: CASTSLGFGNQPQHF

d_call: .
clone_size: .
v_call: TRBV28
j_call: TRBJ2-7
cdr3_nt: TGTGCCAGCAGTTTTGGCAGATACGAGCAGTACTTC
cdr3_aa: CASSFGRYEQYF

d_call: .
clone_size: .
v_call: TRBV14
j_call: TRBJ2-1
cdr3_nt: TGTGCCAGCAGCCAAGATCTTGTAGCGGAACACAATGAGCAGTTCTTC
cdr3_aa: CASSQDLVAEHNEQFF

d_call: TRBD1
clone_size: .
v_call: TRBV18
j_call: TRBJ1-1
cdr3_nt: TGTGCCAGCTCAACCAGTCCCGGGACAGGGGGCGGTGGGGCCATGAACACTGAAGCTTTCTTT
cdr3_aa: CASSTSPGTGGGGAMNTEAFF

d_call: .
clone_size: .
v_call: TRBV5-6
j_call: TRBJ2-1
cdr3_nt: TGTGCCAGCAGCCGGTTCCGACTAGCCTACAATGAGCAGTTCTTC
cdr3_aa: CASSRFRLAYNEQFF

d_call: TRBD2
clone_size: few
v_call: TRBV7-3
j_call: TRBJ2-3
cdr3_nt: TGTGCCAGCAGCCTGGACGGGGGGTTGGATACGCAGTATTTT
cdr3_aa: CASSLDGGLDTQYF

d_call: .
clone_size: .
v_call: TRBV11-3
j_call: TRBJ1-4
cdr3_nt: TGTGCCAGCAGCTTAGATCGTTATAATGAAAAACTGTTTTTT
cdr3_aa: CASSLDRYNEKLFF

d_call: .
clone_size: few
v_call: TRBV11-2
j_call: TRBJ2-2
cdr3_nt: TGTGCCAGCAGCTTAGATCGGGGAGGCACCGGGGAGCTGTTTTTT
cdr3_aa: CASSLDRGGTGELFF

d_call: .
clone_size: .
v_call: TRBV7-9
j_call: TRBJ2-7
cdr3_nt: TGTGCCAGCAGCATCACTTACAGCTACGAGCAGTACTTC
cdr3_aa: CASSITYSYEQYF

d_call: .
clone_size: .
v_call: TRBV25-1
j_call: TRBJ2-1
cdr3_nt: TGTGCCAGCAGTGAAATCGGGTTAGCAAGGCAGTTCTTC
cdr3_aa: CASSEIGLARQFF

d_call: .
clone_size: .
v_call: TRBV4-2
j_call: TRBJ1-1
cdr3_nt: TGTGCCAGCAGCACACGAATCTTTATCGGGGGGGCGGGGACTGAAGCTTTCTTT
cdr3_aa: CASSTRIFIGGAGTEAFF

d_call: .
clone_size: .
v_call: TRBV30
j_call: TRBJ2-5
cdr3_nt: TGTGCCTGGAGTGTATTTCAGGGTCAGACCCAGTACTTC
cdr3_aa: CAWSVFQGQTQYF

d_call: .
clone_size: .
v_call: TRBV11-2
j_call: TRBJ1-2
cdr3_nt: TGTGCCAGCAGCCCTTTAACAGGGCGCGCCGCAAACTATGGCTACACCTTC
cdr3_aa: CASSPLTGRAANYGYTF

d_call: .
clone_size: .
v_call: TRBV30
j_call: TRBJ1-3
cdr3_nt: TGTGCCTGGAGAATGTCTCCTGGAAACACCATATATTTT
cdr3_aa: CAWRMSPGNTIYF

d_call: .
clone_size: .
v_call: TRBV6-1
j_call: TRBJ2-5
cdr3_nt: TGTGCCAGCACCGAGGGGGCGGGGGAGACCCAGTACTTC
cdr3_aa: CASTEGAGETQYF

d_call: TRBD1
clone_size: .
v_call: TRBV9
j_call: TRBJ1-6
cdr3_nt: TGTGCCAGCAGCGAAACCGGGACAGGGGACCGGTCACCCCTCCACTTT
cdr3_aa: CASSETGTGDRSPLHF

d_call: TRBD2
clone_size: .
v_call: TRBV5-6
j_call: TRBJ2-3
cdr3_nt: TGTGCCAGCCGGTTTTTAGCGGGGAGCACAGATACGCAGTATTTT
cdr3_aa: CASRFLAGSTDTQYF

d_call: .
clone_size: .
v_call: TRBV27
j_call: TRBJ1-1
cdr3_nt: TGTGCCAGCAGTTTCCTGGCCGGGGGGAGTGAAGCTTTCTTT
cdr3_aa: CASSFLAGGSEAFF

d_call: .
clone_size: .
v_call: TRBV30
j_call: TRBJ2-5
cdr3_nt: TGTGCCTGGAGTGTTGCGGGGAAGACCCAGTACTTC
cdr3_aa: CAWSVAGKTQYF

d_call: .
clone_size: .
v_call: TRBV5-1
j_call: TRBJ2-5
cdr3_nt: TGCGCCAGCAGCTTGGGGCTCCAAGAGACCCAGTACTTC
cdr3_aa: CASSLGLQETQYF

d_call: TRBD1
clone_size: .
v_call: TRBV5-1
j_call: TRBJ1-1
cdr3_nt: TGCGCCAGCAGCTTGGGCCAGGGGGCCACTGAAGCTTTCTTT
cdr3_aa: CASSLGQGATEAFF

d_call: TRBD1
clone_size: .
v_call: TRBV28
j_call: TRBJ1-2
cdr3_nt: TGTGCCAGCAGCCAGGGACAGCGCTATGGCTACACCTTC
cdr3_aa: CASSQGQRYGYTF

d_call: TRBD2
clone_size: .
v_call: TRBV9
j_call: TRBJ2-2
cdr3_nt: TGTGCCAGCAGCGTGACTAGCGGGGGGCTTGGGGGAACCGGGGAGCTGTTTTTT
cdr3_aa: CASSVTSGGLGGTGELFF

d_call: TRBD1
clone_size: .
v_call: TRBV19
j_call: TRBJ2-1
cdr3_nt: TGTGCCAGTAGTATGCCGGGACAGAGCCCCTACAATGAGCAGTTCTTC
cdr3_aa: CASSMPGQSPYNEQFF

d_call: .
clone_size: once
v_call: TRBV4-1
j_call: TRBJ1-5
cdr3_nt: TGCGCCAGCAGCCAAGATCCCGGTTTGAGCAATCAGCCCCAGCATTTT
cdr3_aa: CASSQDPGLSNQPQHF

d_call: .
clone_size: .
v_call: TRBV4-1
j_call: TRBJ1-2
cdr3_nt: TGCGCCAGCAGCGCGGGGTCGGGCGGCTACACCTTC
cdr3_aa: CASSAGSGGYTF

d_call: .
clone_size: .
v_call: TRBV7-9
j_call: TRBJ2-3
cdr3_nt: TGTGCCAGCACCAAATCTGTGGCCGATACGCAGTATTTT
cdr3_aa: CASTKSVADTQYF

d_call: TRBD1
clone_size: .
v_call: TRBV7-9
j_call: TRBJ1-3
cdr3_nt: TGTGCCAGCAGCCGAGACAGGGGCCGAAACACCATATATTTT
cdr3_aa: CASSRDRGRNTIYF

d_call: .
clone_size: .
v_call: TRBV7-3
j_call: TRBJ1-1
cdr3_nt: TGTGCCAGCAGCTTAAAGAAACAAACAGAAGCTTTCTTT
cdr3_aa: CASSLKKQTEAFF

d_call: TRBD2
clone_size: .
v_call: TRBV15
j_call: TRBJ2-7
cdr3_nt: TGTGCCACCAGCAGAGATCCGGGAGGGGTCTACTCCTACGAGCAGTACTTC
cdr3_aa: CATSRDPGGVYSYEQYF

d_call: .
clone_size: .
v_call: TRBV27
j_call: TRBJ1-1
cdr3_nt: TGTGCCAGCAGTGCCTTGCCGGGACTCGTTGAGAACACTGAAGCTTTCTTT
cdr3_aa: CASSALPGLVENTEAFF

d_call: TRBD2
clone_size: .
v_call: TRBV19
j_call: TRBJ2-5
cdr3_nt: TGTGCCAGTAGTATAGGAGCGGGGGGCAAGACCCAGTACTTC
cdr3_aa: CASSIGAGGKTQYF

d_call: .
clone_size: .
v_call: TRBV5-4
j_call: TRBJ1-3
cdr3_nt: TGTGCCAGCAGCTTGGAGGCGGGAGGCTCTGGAAACACCATATATTTT
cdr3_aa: CASSLEAGGSGNTIYF

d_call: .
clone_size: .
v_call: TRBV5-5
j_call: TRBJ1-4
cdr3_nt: TGTGCCAGCAGCTCCTGGTACCAAACAGGGAATGAAAAACTGTTTTTT
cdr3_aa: CASSSWYQTGNEKLFF

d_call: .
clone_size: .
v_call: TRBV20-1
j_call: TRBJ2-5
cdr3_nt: TGCAGTGCTAGACGAGAGACCCAGTACTTC
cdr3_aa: CSARRETQYF

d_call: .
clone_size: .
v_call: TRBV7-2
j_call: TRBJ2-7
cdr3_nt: TGTGCCAGCAGTTCCATCAGGGGTGGTTACGAGCAGTACTTC
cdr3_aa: CASSSIRGGYEQYF

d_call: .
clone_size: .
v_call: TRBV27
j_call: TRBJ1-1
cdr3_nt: TGTGCCAGCAGTTTATCAGACGCCTTCGGCGGGATGAACACTGAAGCTTTCTTT
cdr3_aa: CASSLSDAFGGMNTEAFF

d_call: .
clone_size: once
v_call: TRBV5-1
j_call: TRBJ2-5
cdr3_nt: TGCGCCAGCAGCTTGGAAGGGACTGGGCAAGAGACCCAGTACTTC
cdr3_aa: CASSLEGTGQETQYF

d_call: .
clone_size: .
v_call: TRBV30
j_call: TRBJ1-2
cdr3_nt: TGTGCCTGGAGTGAGGCAGGGCCCTATCCTAACTATGGCTACACCTTC
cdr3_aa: CAWSEAGPYPNYGYTF

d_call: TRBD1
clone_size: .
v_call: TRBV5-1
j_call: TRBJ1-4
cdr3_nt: TGCGCCAGCAGCCCGGGACAGACTCATGAAAAACTGTTTTTT
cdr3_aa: CASSPGQTHEKLFF

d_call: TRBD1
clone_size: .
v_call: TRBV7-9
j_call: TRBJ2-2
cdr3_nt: TGTGCCAGCAGCGGGCGGGACAGGGATAAACCCGGGGAGCTGTTTTTT
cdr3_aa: CASSGRDRDKPGELFF

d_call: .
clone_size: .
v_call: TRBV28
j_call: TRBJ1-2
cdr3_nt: TGTGCCAGCACCCAGGACAGTCGGTGCACCTTC
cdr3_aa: CASTQDSRCTF

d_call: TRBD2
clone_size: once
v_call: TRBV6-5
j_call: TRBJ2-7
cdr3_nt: TGTGCCAGCAGTTACTCCGGGACTAGCTCTGGCGAGCAGTACTTC
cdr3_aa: CASSYSGTSSGEQYF

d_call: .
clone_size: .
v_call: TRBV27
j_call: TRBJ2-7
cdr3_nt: TGTGCCAGCAGTTCCACCCGGTTCGAGCAGTACTTC
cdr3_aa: CASSSTRFEQYF

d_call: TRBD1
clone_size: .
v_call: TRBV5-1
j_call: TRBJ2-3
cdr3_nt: TGCGCCAGCAGCTTGATCCGGGGGACAGGGATGGGCACAGATACGCAGTATTTT
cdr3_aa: CASSLIRGTGMGTDTQYF

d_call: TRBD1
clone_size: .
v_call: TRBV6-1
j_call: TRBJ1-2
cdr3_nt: TGTGCCAGCAGTTTGTACCGGGACAGGACTGGGTACACCTTC
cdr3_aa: CASSLYRDRTGYTF

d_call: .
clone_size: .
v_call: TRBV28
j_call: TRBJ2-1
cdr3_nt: TGTGCCAGCAGTATCGTCAATGAGCAGTTCTTC
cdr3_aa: CASSIVNEQFF

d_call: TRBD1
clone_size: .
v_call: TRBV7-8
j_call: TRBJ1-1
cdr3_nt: TGTGCCAGCAGTCCTACAGGGGCGACTGAAGCTTTCTTT
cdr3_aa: CASSPTGATEAFF

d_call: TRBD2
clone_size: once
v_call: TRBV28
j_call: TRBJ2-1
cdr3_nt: TGTGCCAGCAGATATCTAGCGGGGGGGTACAATGAGCAGTTCTTC
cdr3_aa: CASRYLAGGYNEQFF

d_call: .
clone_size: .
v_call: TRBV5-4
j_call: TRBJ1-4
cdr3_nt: TGTGCCAGCAGCTTGGGCAGGGGCAGGGAAAAACTGTTTTTT
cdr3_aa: CASSLGRGREKLFF

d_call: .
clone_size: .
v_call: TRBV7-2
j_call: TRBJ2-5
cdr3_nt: TGTGCCAGCAGCTTACAGGGTCCCCAAGAGACCCAGTACTTC
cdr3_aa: CASSLQGPQETQYF

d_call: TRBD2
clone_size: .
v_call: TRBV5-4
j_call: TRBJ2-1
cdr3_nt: TGTGCCAGCAGCTACAAAGCGGGGGCCTCCTCCTACAATGAGCAGTTCTTC
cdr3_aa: CASSYKAGASSYNEQFF

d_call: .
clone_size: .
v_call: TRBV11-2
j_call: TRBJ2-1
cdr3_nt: TGTGCCAGCAGCCTACGAGACAGCTCCAATGAGCAGTTCTTC
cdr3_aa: CASSLRDSSNEQFF

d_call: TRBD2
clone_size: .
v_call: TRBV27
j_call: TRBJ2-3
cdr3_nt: TGTGCCAGCAGTTTAGGCCGCGGACTAGCGGGGACAGATACGCAGTATTTT
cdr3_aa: CASSLGRGLAGTDTQYF

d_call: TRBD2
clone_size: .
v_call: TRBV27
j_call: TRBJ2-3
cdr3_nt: TGTGCCAGCAGTTTAAAAGCCCTCGGGGAATTACCGGGACTATCCACAGATACGCAGTATTTT
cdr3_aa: CASSLKALGELPGLSTDTQYF

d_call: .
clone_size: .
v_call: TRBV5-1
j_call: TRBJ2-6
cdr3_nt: TGCGCCAGCAGCTTGCGGGGGGCGGCATCTGGGGCCAACGTCCTGACTTTC
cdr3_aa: CASSLRGAASGANVLTF

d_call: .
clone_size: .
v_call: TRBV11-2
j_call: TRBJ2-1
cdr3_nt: TGTGCCAGCAGCTTAGCCTTGTTGGGGGGACGAGGGGAAAAGCAGTTCTTC
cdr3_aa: CASSLALLGGRGEKQFF

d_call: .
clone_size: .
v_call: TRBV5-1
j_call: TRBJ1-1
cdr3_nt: TGCGCCAGCAGCCTAGGGAACAGGGACACTGAAGCTTTCTTT
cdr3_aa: CASSLGNRDTEAFF

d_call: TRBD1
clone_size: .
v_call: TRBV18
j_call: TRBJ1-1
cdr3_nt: TGTGCCAGCTCACCGGCAGGGGGAGTGATGGTTGAAGCTTTCTTT
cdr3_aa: CASSPAGGVMVEAFF

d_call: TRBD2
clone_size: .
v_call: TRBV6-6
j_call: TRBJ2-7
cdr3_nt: TGTGCCAGCGGGACTACCTACGAGCAGTACTTC
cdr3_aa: CASGTTYEQYF